This T cell receptor beta chain was recovered during a study of blood T cell repertoires in COVID-19. The overall study: Italy, Spain and the United States were the sources of the convalescent and acute COVID-19 samples. The analysed material was cDNA or gDNA that came from T cells, B-cell-depleted T cells, or PBMCs.

Only in-frame clones appear in the TCRdb table, and some are missing; sequencing was by immunoSEQ multiplex PCR. This sample carries tens of thousands of clones, 90% to 95% of them seen once, and the ten largest clones take around a tenth. The table lists this clone with a count of one. Input material: peripheral blood. This receptor was identified in a woman aged 80 or over with acute or convalescent COVID-19.

The CDR3 bases are TGTGCCAGCAGCTTTGGGCGGGAGTACATCAATGAGCAGTTCTTC. Protein product: CASSFGREYINEQFF. The chain links TRBV7-2 to TRBJ2-1, with TRBD2 identical over 7 bases. This CDR3 comprises 15 residues. Germline CDR1 reads SGHTA; CDR2 reads FQGNSA. V was clipped by 3 bases and J by 6 bases; unmatched bases: 8.